The 5 T cell receptor beta chains given below trace back to one sample, sequenced in a study of identical twins (dated by TCRdb to about 2016). Library preparation employed 5' RACE. The sequencer was an Illumina HiSeq 2000. Clones were called with MiXCR by TCRdb after fastp trimmed the public reads at Q25, and only in-frame beta chains were retained. Identical CDR3 proteins give one entry, which carries the most common genes and DNA. Within this sample are some 1,700,000 distinct CDR3 sequences, with less than 40% of them counted one time only. The ten largest clonotypes hold about 0.3% of the sample. Material for sequencing was cord blood. The receptors here all came from a newborn girl in good health.

The chain links TRBV20-1 to TRBJ1-1; D is uncertain. The germline V gene encodes CDR1 DFQATT and CDR2 SNEGSKA (reference sequence). V was shortened by 0 bases and J by 4 bases, with 18 bases between the two germline ends. This CDR3 comprises 16 residues. DNA of the CDR3: TGCAGTGCTAGAGATCATTGGCGGGCCTGGGGCACTGAAGCTTTCTTT. Translated, it gives CSARDHWRAWGTEAFF.

The gene calls are TRBV5-5 and TRBJ2-3; tentatively, D is TRBD1 (5 bases). Trimming took off 1 base at V and 2 bases at J, with 26 bases between the two ends. The CDR3 runs to 20 residues. Germline V gene sequence: CDR1 SGHKS, CDR2 YYEKEE (reference sequence). This CDR3 reads CASSLRSGHPISPSTDTQYF. CDR3 DNA sequence: TGTGCCAGCAGCTTGAGGTCTGGACACCCAATCTCCCCGTCCACAGATACGCAGTATTTT.

The rearrangement joins TRBV20-1 to TRBJ2-7; D is tentatively TRBD1 or TRBD2 (5 bases each). The CDR3 contains 14 residues. Trimming shortened V by 5 bases and J by 0 bases, and 14 bases separated the two germline ends. Germline loops: CDR1 DFQATT, CDR2 SNEGSKA (reference sequence). CDR3 sequence: CSALPSRASYEQYF. The CDR3 DNA follows: TGCAGTGCTCTCCCTAGCAGGGCCTCCTACGAGCAGTACTTC.

The gene calls are TRBV18 and TRBJ2-2, with D possibly matching TRBD2 (6 bases). V was pared by 3 bases and J by 2 bases, with 13 bases between. The CDR3 runs to 16 residues. Germline V gene lookup returns CDR1 KGHSH and CDR2 LQKENI. This chain's CDR3 is CASSPRRGANTGELFF. The CDR3 nucleotides are TGTGCCAGCTCACCTAGGCGCGGGGCCAACACCGGGGAGCTGTTTTTT.

The CDR3 DNA is TGTGCCTCTCTCGAGGGCTACGAGCAGTACTTC. It is translated as CASLEGYEQYF. The chain recombines TRBV30 with TRBJ2-7; possibly TRBD2 for D (5 bases). With 7 bases removed from V and 3 bases from J, the gap between germline ends came to 10 bases. The germline V gene encodes CDR1 GTSNPN and CDR2 SVGIG (reference sequence). The CDR3 sequence is 11 residues long. The full variable domain, its missing parts supplied by reference TRBV30 and TRBJ2-7, is SQTIHQWPATLVQPVGSPLSLECTVEGTSNPNLYWYRQAAGRGLQLLFYSVGIGQISSEVPQNLSASRPQDRQFILSSKKLLLSDSGFYLCASLEGYEQYFGPGTRLTVT.